This TCR beta chain was sequenced in a study of T cell repertoires in cytomegalovirus infection. Overall study results and limits: Dominating the ex vivo response were TCR beta clonotypes that were CMV-specific and HLA-C-restricted.

TCRdb used MiXCR to reprocess the reads, holding one entry per CDR3 protein. Among 400,000 to 600,000 distinct CDR3 sequences listed, about two fifths were seen once. Of note for this clonotype: Its target is not known.

Germline loops: CDR1 ENHRY, CDR2 SYGVKD. The CDR3 loop spans 13 amino acids. V dropped 6 bases and J dropped 5; count of bases not matched to a gene: 3. The sample here was cultured PBMCs, taken from culture after CMV antigen stimulation. The clonotype comes from a human donor in good health (CMV status not recorded). Some clones in this sample may be carry-over from other donors' samples. V gene TRBV10-3 combines with J gene TRBJ2-3; 9 positions match TRBD2. CDR3 in amino acids: CAIRREGGDTQYF. CDR3 DNA: TGTGCCATCAGGCGGGAGGGTGGAGATACGCAGTATTTT.